Listed here is a single T cell receptor beta chain. The antigen is not known. Every one of the patients relapsed after autologous stem cell transplantation (brentuximab vedotin exposure was variable). Per germline, CDR1 SGHRS and CDR2 YFSETQ. Trimming shortened V by 7 bases and J by 2 bases, and 17 bases separated the two germline ends. CDR3 length: 15 amino acids. Method: immunoSEQ multiplex PCR; TCRdb's copy keeps in-frame clones and lacks some. The sample yields more than 55,000 clones, more than 70% seen once. This entry is derived from a study of PD-1 blockade in classical Hodgkin lymphoma. Study outcomes and limitations: Initiation of nivolumab under 1 year after ASCT led to exclusion of patients. Possibly reflecting disease activity or prior therapy, repertoire differences have causes that remain undefined. By C4D1, diversity of CD4+ TCRs had risen significantly, whereas that of CD8+ TCRs had not.

The receptor was derived from a human donor with classical Hodgkin lymphoma. This chain connects TRBV5-1 to TRBJ2-3; TRBD1 might be the D (5 bases). The sample in question was peripheral blood mononuclear cells (PBMCs), obtained before the second cycle of nivolumab. The CDR3: CASSPLGANTDTQYF. CDR3 DNA: TGCGCCAGCTCCCCTCTTGGGGCCAACACAGATACGCAGTATTTT.